This T cell receptor beta chain was captured by sequencing in a study of blood T cell repertoires in COVID-19. J was trimmed by 7 bases and V by 2 bases; bases with no gene match: 3. There are 14 residues in the CDR3. Germline CDR1 LGHNA, CDR2 YNFKEQ. The data were produced by immunoSEQ multiplex PCR, yet TCRdb's version contains in-frame clones alone and is incomplete. This sample has 140,000 to 150,000 clones, with roughly 79% found just once. The receptor's source is a man aged 50-60 years with active or convalescent COVID-19. The sequencing sample was made of peripheral blood. The chain has TRBV4-2 and TRBJ2-2; 8 bases match TRBD1. CDR3 protein: CASSQQGADGELFF. CDR3 in DNA: TGTGCCAGCAGCCAACAGGGGGCGGACGGGGAGCTGTTTTTT.